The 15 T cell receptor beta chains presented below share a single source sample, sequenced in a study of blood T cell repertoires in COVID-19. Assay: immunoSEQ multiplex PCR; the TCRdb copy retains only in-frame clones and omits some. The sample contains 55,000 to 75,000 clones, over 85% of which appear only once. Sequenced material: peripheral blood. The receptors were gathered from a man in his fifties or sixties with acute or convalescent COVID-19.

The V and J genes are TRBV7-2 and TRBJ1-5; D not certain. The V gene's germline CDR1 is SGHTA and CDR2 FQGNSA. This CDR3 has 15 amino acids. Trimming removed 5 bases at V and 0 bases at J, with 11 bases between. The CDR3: CASSTNGGSNQPQHF. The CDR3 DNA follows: TGTGCCAGCAGCACGAACGGTGGTAGCAATCAGCCCCAGCATTTT.

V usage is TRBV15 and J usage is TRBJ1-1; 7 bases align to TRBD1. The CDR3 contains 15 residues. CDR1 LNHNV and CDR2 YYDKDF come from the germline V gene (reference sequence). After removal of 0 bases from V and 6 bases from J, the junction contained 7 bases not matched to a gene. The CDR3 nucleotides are TGTGCCACCAGCAGAGACAGGGGGTCGTACGCTGAAGCTTTCTTT. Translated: CATSRDRGSYAEAFF.

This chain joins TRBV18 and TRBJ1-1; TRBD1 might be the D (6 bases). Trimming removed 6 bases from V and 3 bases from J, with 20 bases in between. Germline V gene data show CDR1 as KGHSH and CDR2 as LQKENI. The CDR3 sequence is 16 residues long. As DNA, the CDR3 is TGTGCCAGCTCTCTATCTTTGGGGGCGGGCGACACTGAAGCTTTCTTT. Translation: CASSLSLGAGDTEAFF.

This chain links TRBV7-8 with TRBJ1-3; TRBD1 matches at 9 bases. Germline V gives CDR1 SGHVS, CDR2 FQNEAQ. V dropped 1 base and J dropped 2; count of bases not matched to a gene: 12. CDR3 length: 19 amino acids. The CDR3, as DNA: TGTGCCAGCAGCTTAGGGCTGGGACAGGGACCCTCGGCTGGAAACACCATATATTTT. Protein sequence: CASSLGLGQGPSAGNTIYF. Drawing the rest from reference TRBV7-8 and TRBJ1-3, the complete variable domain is GAGVSQSPRYKVAKRGQDVALRCDPISGHVSLFWYQQALGQGPEFLTYFQNEAQLDKSGLPSDRFFAERPEGSVSTLKIQRTQQEDSAVYLCASSLGLGQGPSAGNTIYFGEGSWLTVV.

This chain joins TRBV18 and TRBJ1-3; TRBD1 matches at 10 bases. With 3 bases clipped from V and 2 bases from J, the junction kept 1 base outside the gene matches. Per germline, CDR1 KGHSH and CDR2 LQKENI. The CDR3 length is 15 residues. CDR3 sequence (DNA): TGTGCCAGCTCACCCGACAGGGGGCCTGGAAACACCATATATTTT. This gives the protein CASSPDRGPGNTIYF.

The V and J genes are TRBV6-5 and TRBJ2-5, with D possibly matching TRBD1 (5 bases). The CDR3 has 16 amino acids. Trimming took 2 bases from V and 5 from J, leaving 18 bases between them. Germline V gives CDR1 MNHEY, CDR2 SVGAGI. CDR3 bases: TGTGCCAGCAGTTACCATCTCTTGCAGGGTGGGGAGACCCAGTACTTC. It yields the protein CASSYHLLQGGETQYF.

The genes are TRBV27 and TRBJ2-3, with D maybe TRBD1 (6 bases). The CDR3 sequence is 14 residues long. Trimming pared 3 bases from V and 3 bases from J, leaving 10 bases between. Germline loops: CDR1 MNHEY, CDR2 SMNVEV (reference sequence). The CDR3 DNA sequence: TGTGCCAGCAGTTTCAGGGGCGGGACAGATACGCAGTATTTT. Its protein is CASSFRGGTDTQYF.

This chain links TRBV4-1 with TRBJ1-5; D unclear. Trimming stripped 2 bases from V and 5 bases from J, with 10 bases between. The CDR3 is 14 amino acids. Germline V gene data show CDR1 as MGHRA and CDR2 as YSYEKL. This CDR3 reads CASSQILGDQPQHF. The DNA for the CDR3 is TGCGCCAGCAGCCAAATTTTGGGCGATCAGCCCCAGCATTTT.

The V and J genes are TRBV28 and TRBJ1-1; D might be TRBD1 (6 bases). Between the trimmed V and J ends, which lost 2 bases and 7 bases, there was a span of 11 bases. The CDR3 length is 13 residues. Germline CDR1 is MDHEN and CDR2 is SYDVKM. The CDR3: CASSLNRADEAFF. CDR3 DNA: TGTGCCAGCAGTTTAAACAGGGCGGATGAAGCTTTCTTT. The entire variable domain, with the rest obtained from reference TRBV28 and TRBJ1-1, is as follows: DVKVTQSSRYLVKRTGEKVFLECVQDMDHENMFWYRQDPGLGLRLIYFSYDVKMKEKGDIPEGYSVSREKKERFSLILESASTNQTSMYLCASSLNRADEAFFGQGTRLTVV.

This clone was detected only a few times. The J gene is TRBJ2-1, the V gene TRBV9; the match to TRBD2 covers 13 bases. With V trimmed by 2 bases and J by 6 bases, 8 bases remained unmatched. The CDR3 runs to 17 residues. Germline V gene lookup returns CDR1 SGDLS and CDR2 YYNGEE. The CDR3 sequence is CASSVGTSGDRVNEQFF. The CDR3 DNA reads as TGTGCCAGCAGCGTCGGGACTAGCGGGGACCGGGTCAATGAGCAGTTCTTC.

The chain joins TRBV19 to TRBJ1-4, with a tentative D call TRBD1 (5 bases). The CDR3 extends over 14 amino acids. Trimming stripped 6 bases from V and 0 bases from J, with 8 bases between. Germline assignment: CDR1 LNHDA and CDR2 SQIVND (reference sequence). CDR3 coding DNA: TGTGCCAGTAGATCGGGGGCAACTAATGAAAAACTGTTTTTT. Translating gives CASRSGATNEKLFF.

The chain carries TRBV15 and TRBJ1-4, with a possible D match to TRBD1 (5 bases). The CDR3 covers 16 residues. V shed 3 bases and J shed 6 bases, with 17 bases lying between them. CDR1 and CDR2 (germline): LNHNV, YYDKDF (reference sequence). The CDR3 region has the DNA TGTGCCACCAGCAGGGCCCCGGACGGGGGAGATGAAAAACTGTTTTTT. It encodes CATSRAPDGGDEKLFF. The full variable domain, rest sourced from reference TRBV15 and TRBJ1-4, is DAMVIQNPRYQVTQFGKPVTLSCSQTLNHNVMYWYQQKSSQAPKLLFHYYDKDFNNEADTPDNFQSRRPNTSFCFLDIRSPGLGDTAMYLCATSRAPDGGDEKLFFGSGTQLSVL.

As DNA, the CDR3 is TGTGCCAGCAGCTACATACCGGGACAGGGGTTTGGTGAGCAGTTCTTC. Protein sequence: CASSYIPGQGFGEQFF. The chain employs TRBV7-3 and TRBJ2-1; 10 positions match TRBD1. Germline V gene lookup returns CDR1 SGHTA and CDR2 FQGTGA. The CDR3 runs 16 residues. Trimming took 4 bases from V and 9 from J; bases not matched to a gene: 12.

CDR3 DNA: TGTGCCAATCGACAGGGGTGTAACAATCAGCCCCAGCATTTT. Its protein is CANRQGCNNQPQHF. The V gene is TRBV24-1, the J gene TRBJ1-5; TRBD1 matches 8 bases. After removal of 11 bases from V and 3 bases from J, the junction contained 8 bases not matched to a gene. CDR3 length: 14 amino acids. CDR1 and CDR2 from the germline V gene are KGHDR and SFDVKD.

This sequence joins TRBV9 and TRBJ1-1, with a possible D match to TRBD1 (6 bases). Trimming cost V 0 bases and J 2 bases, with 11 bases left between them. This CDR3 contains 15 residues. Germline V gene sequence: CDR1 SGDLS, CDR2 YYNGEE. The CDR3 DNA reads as TGTGCCAGCAGCGTAGGGGACACCTATAACACTGAAGCTTTCTTT. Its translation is CASSVGDTYNTEAFF.